Sequencing of this T cell receptor beta chain was carried out in a study of T cell clones after liver transplantation. This CDR3 region has 14 residues. V shed 7 bases and J shed 4 bases, with 14 bases lying between them. CDR1 SGHRS and CDR2 YFSETQ come from the germline V gene. TCRdb's copy holds only in-frame clones and misses some; the assay was immunoSEQ multiplex PCR. The sample includes 40,000 to 65,000 clones, 65% to 85% seen only once; the top ten take 8% to 9.5%. The source material was CD4+ T cells from blood, sampled before liver transplant. V gene TRBV5-1 combines with J gene TRBJ2-2; maybe TRBD1 (5 bases). The receptor was isolated from a human donor who received a liver transplant. The CDR3: CASGLQGVTGELFF. In DNA, the CDR3 is TGCGCCAGCGGGCTTCAGGGCGTCACCGGGGAGCTGTTTTTT.